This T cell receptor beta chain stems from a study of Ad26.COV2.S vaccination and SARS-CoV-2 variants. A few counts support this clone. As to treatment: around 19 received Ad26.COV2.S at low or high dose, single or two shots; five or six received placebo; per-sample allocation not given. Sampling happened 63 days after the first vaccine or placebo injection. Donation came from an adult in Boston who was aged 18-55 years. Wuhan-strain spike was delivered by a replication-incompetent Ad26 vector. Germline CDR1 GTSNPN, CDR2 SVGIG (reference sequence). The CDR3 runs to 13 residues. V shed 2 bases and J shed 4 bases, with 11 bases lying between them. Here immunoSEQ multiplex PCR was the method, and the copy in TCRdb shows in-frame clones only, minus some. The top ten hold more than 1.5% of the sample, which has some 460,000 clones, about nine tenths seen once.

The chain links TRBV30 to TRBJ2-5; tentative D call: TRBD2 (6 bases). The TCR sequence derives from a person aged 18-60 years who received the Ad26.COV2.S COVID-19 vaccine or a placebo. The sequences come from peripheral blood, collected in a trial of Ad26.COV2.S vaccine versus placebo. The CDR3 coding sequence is TGTGCCTGGAGTAACCGGGAGCCAGAGACCCAGTACTTC. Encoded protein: CAWSNREPETQYF.